This passage covers 32 T cell receptor beta chains from one sample sequenced in a study of memory B cells and T cells in multiple sclerosis (dated by TCRdb to the late 2010s). To prepare the library, the immunoSEQ multiplex PCR assay was applied. Held by TCRdb, this immuneACCESS table contains in-frame sequences only and omits some clones. Under half of the omission traces to an unresolved V gene where checked; the cause of the rest is unknown. For this sample the table gives more than 12,000 clones, of which more than 65% were detected only once. The top ten clones comprise 2% to 2.5% of the sample. The specimen sequenced was memory (CD45RO+) CD4+ T cells from blood. This specimen's cell subset or site label, per the study, means: CD45RO+ memory T cells sorted from peripheral blood. The source of these receptors is a human donor with multiple sclerosis.

This clone was seen once. The genes are TRBV28 and TRBJ1-5; D is uncertain. The length of the CDR3 is 14 residues. The V gene lost 5 bases and the J gene lost 0 bases, with 8 bases spanning the gap. Per germline, CDR1 MDHEN and CDR2 SYDVKM. The CDR3 is CASSTGFSNQPQHF. The CDR3 DNA sequence: TGTGCCAGCAGTACGGGTTTTAGCAATCAGCCCCAGCATTTT.

The V call is TRBV5-1, the J call TRBJ1-2; TRBD1 agrees at 8 bases. The CDR3 covers 16 residues. Germline V gene sequence: CDR1 SGHRS, CDR2 YFSETQ. The trim removed 2 bases at V and 8 bases at J, leaving 14 bases unmatched. The CDR3 region has the DNA TGCGCCAGCAGCTTTTATGGAAGGACAGGGCCTGAAGGCTACACCTTC. Amino acids: CASSFYGRTGPEGYTF.

The J gene is TRBJ1-2, the V gene TRBV6-5, with 7 bases that match TRBD1. CDR3 length equals 14 residues. Germline trimming cut 4 bases from V and 3 bases from J; bases unmatched to any gene: 5. Germline V gene data show CDR1 as MNHEY and CDR2 as SVGAGI. The DNA for the CDR3 is TGTGCCAGCAGTTCGACAGGGTCCTACTATGGCTACACCTTC. Amino acid sequence: CASSSTGSYYGYTF.

The chain recombines TRBV6-5 with TRBJ2-5; 7 bases line up with TRBD1. Near its end, the DNA agrees better with TRBJ2-7, so the J call may be wrong. Germline CDR1 MNHEY, CDR2 SVGAGI. This CDR3 comprises 15 residues. The CDR3 spells CASRLRGTETYEQYF. CDR3 bases: TGTGCCAGCAGGTTAAGGGGGACAGAGACCTACGAGCAGTACTTC.

This clone has a handful of counts. This rearrangement joins TRBV6-1 to TRBJ1-2; tentatively, D is TRBD1 (5 bases). The CDR3 spans 13 residues. Between the trimmed V and J ends, which lost 10 bases and 3 bases, there was a span of 15 bases. Germline CDR1 is MNHNS and CDR2 is SASEGT. CDR3 sequence reads: CAIEGGTYYGYTF. The CDR3 DNA sequence: TGTGCCATCGAAGGTGGGACTTACTATGGCTACACCTTC.

In this sample, this clone turned up once. The chain is built from TRBV6-1 and TRBJ2-1, with 11 bases matching TRBD2. Trimming at V came to 3 bases and at J to 12 bases, leaving 10 bases not matched to a gene. The germline CDR1 and CDR2 sequences are MNHNS and SASEGT. The CDR3 length is 15 residues. The CDR3 here is CASSDLAGGRRGQFF. The DNA for the CDR3 is TGTGCCAGCAGTGATCTAGCGGGAGGACGGCGGGGGCAGTTCTTC.

This clone was seen a handful of times. V is TRBV28 and J is TRBJ2-7; weak D call: TRBD2 (6 bases). The CDR3 runs to 13 residues. Germline V CDR1 and CDR2: MDHEN, SYDVKM. V shed 6 bases and J shed 3 bases, with 12 bases lying between them. CDR3 bases: TGTGCCAGCAGCGGAGGGAGTCTCTACGAGCAGTACTTC. This sequence encodes CASSGGSLYEQYF.

As DNA, the CDR3 is TGTGCCAGCAGTGAGATTCCGGGACTAGGTAGGGGTGAGCAGTTCTTC. It is translated as CASSEIPGLGRGEQFF. The chain couples TRBV6-1 to TRBJ2-1; TRBD2 matches at 8 bases. The length of the CDR3 is 16 residues. CDR1 MNHNS and CDR2 SASEGT come from the germline V gene. Losses at the gene ends were 3 bases for V and 9 bases for J; bases not matched to a gene: 13.

The V gene is TRBV28, the J gene TRBJ2-7, with D maybe TRBD1 (8 bases). Deletions cut 6 bases from V and 6 bases from J, with 18 bases between. The CDR3 extends over 14 amino acids. Germline values: CDR1 MDHEN, CDR2 SYDVKM. DNA for the CDR3: TGTGCCAGCAGCCGACTGGACAGGGAGGGCGAGCAGTACTTC. Translated, it gives CASSRLDREGEQYF.

This CDR3 reads CAISPGQGAYNEQFF. The CDR3 nucleotides are TGTGCCATCAGTCCCGGCCAAGGGGCCTACAATGAGCAGTTCTTC. The V call is TRBV10-3, the J call TRBJ2-1, with D possibly being TRBD1 (5 bases). Germline loops: CDR1 ENHRY, CDR2 SYGVKD. The CDR3 covers 15 residues. V gave up 5 bases and J gave up 2 bases, with 13 bases separating them.

The CDR3 region is CASSNRGMGTEAFF. The CDR3 coding sequence is TGTGCCAGCAGTAACAGGGGTATGGGCACTGAAGCTTTCTTT. V usage is TRBV2 and J usage is TRBJ1-1; 7 bases are shared with TRBD1. The CDR3 length is 14 residues. Germline assignment: CDR1 SNHLY and CDR2 FYNNEI. V gave up 5 bases and J gave up 4 bases; unmatched junction bases: 7.

The chain combines TRBV9 with TRBJ2-5; 9 bases fit TRBD2. Unmatched junction bases numbered 8, after V lost 0 bases and J lost 5 bases. The CDR3 runs 16 residues. Germline V gene lookup returns CDR1 SGDLS and CDR2 YYNGEE. The chain's CDR3 is CASSVEAGGPWETQYF. In DNA, the CDR3 is TGTGCCAGCAGCGTAGAGGCGGGAGGGCCCTGGGAGACCCAGTACTTC. The full variable domain, with the rest looked up from reference TRBV9 and TRBJ2-5, is DSGVTQTPKHLITATGQRVTLRCSPRSGDLSVYWYQQSLDQGLQFLIQYYNGEERAKGNILERFSAQQFPDLHSELNLSSLELGDSALYFCASSVEAGGPWETQYFGPGTRLLVL.

The V gene is TRBV5-4, the J gene TRBJ1-2; no definite D call. CDR3 size: 13 residues. CDR1 is SGHNT and CDR2 is YYREEE in the germline V gene (reference sequence). V was clipped by 4 bases and J by 2 bases, with 9 bases between them. The CDR3 DNA is TGTGCCAGCAGCCTGGAACGGAACTATGGCTACACCTTC. This gives the protein CASSLERNYGYTF.

The rearrangement uses TRBV6-1 and TRBJ2-1, with TRBD2 matching 10 bases. V was clipped by 7 bases and J by 4 bases; unmatched bases: 7. Germline CDR1 MNHNS, CDR2 SASEGT. There are 15 residues in the CDR3. The CDR3 DNA reads as TGTGCCAGCACCTCAGCGGGGGGGCCGTACAATGAGCAGTTCTTC. Encoded protein: CASTSAGGPYNEQFF.

The chain carries TRBV7-8 and TRBJ1-4; unclear D gene. V shed 5 bases and J shed 8 bases, with 18 bases lying between them. The CDR3 loop spans 15 amino acids. Germline loops: CDR1 SGHVS, CDR2 FQNEAQ. CDR3 residues: CASSLTAGLGEKLFF. Written as DNA, the CDR3 is TGTGCCAGCAGCCTGACGGCGGGGTTGGGGGAAAAACTGTTTTTT.

This CDR3 reads CASSLSQGFSPLHF. The DNA of the CDR3 is TGTGCCAGCAGCTTAAGTCAGGGATTTTCACCCCTCCACTTT. The chain carries TRBV7-9 and TRBJ1-6; possibly TRBD1 for D (5 bases). The germline V gene has CDR1 SEHNR and CDR2 FQNEAQ (reference sequence). V lost 2 bases and J 9 bases, leaving 11 bases between the germline ends. The CDR3 contains 14 residues. Complete variable domain (other parts from reference TRBV7-9 and TRBJ1-6): DTGVSQNPRHKITKRGQNVTFRCDPISEHNRLYWYRQTLGQGPEFLTYFQNEAQLEKSRLLSDRFSAERPKGSFSTLEIQRTEQGDSAMYLCASSLSQGFSPLHFGNGTRLTVT.

The V gene is TRBV5-1, the J gene TRBJ2-7, with 7 bases identical to TRBD1. The CDR3 length is 13 residues. J lost 2 bases, V lost 4 bases, and 3 bases had no gene match. Germline V gene sequence: CDR1 SGHRS, CDR2 YFSETQ. In DNA form, the CDR3 reads TGCGCCAGCAGCCGGGACAGTGCCTACGAGCAGTACTTC. This sequence encodes CASSRDSAYEQYF.

V is TRBV15 and J is TRBJ2-1, with D perhaps TRBD2 (6 bases). V gave up 9 bases and J gave up 4 bases, with 19 bases separating them. Germline V gives CDR1 LNHNV, CDR2 YYDKDF (reference sequence). The CDR3 extends over 15 amino acids. For the CDR3, the DNA is TGTGCCACTCATGGCGGGACGGGGGTTTACAATGAGCAGTTCTTC. This gives the protein CATHGGTGVYNEQFF. The entire variable domain, with the rest obtained from reference TRBV15 and TRBJ2-1, is as follows: DAMVIQNPRYQVTQFGKPVTLSCSQTLNHNVMYWYQQKSSQAPKLLFHYYDKDFNNEADTPDNFQSRRPNTSFCFLDIRSPGLGDTAMYLCATHGGTGVYNEQFFGPGTRLTVL.

This rearrangement joins TRBV27 to TRBJ1-2, with D unclear. The germline V gene encodes CDR1 MNHEY and CDR2 SMNVEV (reference sequence). Trimming removed 2 bases at V and 4 bases at J, with 14 bases between. The length of the CDR3 is 15 residues. The CDR3 sequence: CASSLIFGSTYGYTF. The CDR3 nucleotides are TGTGCCAGCAGTTTAATATTTGGGAGTACCTATGGCTACACCTTC.

The V gene is TRBV4-1, the J gene TRBJ2-7; D perhaps matches TRBD2 (5 bases). CDR3 length: 14 amino acids. In germline, CDR1 is MGHRA, CDR2 YSYEKL. Trimming cost V 3 bases and J 3 bases, with 12 bases left between them. CDR3 in amino acids: CASSHQLVFYEQYF. For the CDR3, the DNA is TGCGCCAGCAGCCACCAACTAGTTTTCTACGAGCAGTACTTC.

The chain employs TRBV5-1 and TRBJ2-1, with D hard to call. The CDR3 contains 12 residues. The germline gives CDR1 SGHRS, CDR2 YFSETQ. V lost 1 base and J lost 8, with 7 bases in between. DNA for the CDR3: TGCGCCAGCAGCTTGCAAAGCCATGAGCAGTTCTTC. It translates to CASSLQSHEQFF.

A few counts support this clone. The chain recombines TRBV7-6 with TRBJ1-3; TRBD1 is a possible D gene (5 bases). Germline V CDR1 and CDR2: SGHVS, FNYEAQ. Trimming left V 5 bases short and J 0 bases short, with 11 bases between. This CDR3 region has 15 residues. The CDR3 DNA reads as TGTGCCAGCAGCACAGGACGGAGCTCTGGAAACACCATATATTTT. It codes for CASSTGRSSGNTIYF.

The chain recombines TRBV5-6 with TRBJ1-3; D call uncertain. This CDR3 region has 15 residues. CDR1 is SGHDT, CDR2 YYEEEE, per germline. The V end was cut by 0 bases, the J end by 4 bases, with 11 bases between. In DNA, the CDR3 is TGTGCCAGCAGCTTGGGGGCGATTCGGGGAAACACCATATATTTT. The encoded protein is CASSLGAIRGNTIYF.

The chain couples TRBV5-1 to TRBJ2-1; possible D gene TRBD2, 5 bases. CDR1 is SGHRS and CDR2 is YFSETQ in the germline V gene. The CDR3 covers 13 residues. V gave up 1 base and J gave up 11 bases, with 13 bases separating them. CDR3 amino acids: CASSLLSGAKQFF. The DNA of the CDR3 is TGCGCCAGCAGCTTGTTAAGCGGAGCCAAGCAGTTCTTC. Full variable domain (missing parts from reference TRBV5-1 and TRBJ2-1): KAGVTQTPRYLIKTRGQQVTLSCSPISGHRSVSWYQQTPGQGLQFLFEYFSETQRNKGNFPGRFSGRQFSNSRSEMNVSTLELGDSALYLCASSLLSGAKQFFGPGTRLTVL.

This sequence joins TRBV7-8 and TRBJ2-7; 8 positions agree with TRBD2. With V trimmed by 2 bases and J by 3 bases, 3 bases remained unmatched. The CDR3 is 14 amino acids. Germline CDR1 and CDR2: SGHVS and FQNEAQ. This CDR3 is CASSLSGGGYEQYF. CDR3 nucleotide sequence: TGTGCCAGCAGCTTAAGCGGGGGCGGCTACGAGCAGTACTTC. Using reference TRBV7-8 and TRBJ2-7 for the parts outside the CDR3, the full variable domain is GAGVSQSPRYKVAKRGQDVALRCDPISGHVSLFWYQQALGQGPEFLTYFQNEAQLDKSGLPSDRFFAERPEGSVSTLKIQRTQQEDSAVYLCASSLSGGGYEQYFGPGTRLTVT.

This clone was seen a handful of times. V is TRBV19 and J is TRBJ1-1; D remains unclear. The germline V gene encodes CDR1 LNHDA and CDR2 SQIVND (reference sequence). The CDR3 is 13 amino acids. Trimming took 1 base from V and 6 from J, leaving 9 bases between them. The CDR3 DNA follows: TGTGCCAGTAGTATAGGAGGGAGGGCTGAAGCTTTCTTT. This sequence encodes CASSIGGRAEAFF.

The chain joins TRBV4-1 to TRBJ2-7; 11 bases match TRBD2. CDR1 MGHRA and CDR2 YSYEKL come from the germline V gene. CDR3 length equals 15 residues. The ends lost 3 bases at V and 7 bases at J; junction bases unmatched: 8. CDR3 DNA: TGCGCCAGCAGCCATAATCAACTAGCGGGAGATGAGCAGTACTTC. This translates into CASSHNQLAGDEQYF.

The chain links TRBV4-2 to TRBJ2-3; possibly TRBD2 for D (6 bases). Between the trimmed V and J ends, which lost 11 bases and 6 bases, there was a span of 21 bases. The CDR3 covers 14 residues. CDR1 is LGHNA, CDR2 YNFKEQ, per germline. CDR3 region: CACSPGLASDTQYF. CDR3 nucleotide sequence: TGTGCCTGCTCCCCGGGGCTAGCGAGTGATACGCAGTATTTT.

The chain uses TRBV19 and TRBJ2-3; 10 bases are a match to TRBD2. Germline V gene data show CDR1 as LNHDA and CDR2 as SQIVND (reference sequence). The CDR3 extends over 16 amino acids. Unmatched junction bases numbered 5, after V lost 5 bases and J lost 0 bases. The CDR3 reads CASSGASGGSTDTQYF. The CDR3 DNA is TGTGCCAGTAGTGGGGCTAGCGGGGGTAGCACAGATACGCAGTATTTT.

This clone occurred once. V gene TRBV5-1 combines with J gene TRBJ2-3; the D gene is possibly TRBD2 (5 bases). Trimming pared 1 base from V and 3 bases from J, leaving 6 bases between. The CDR3 spans 13 residues. Germline V gives CDR1 SGHRS, CDR2 YFSETQ. The CDR3 loop reads CASSLPGTDTQYF. CDR3 in DNA: TGCGCCAGCAGCTTGCCGGGAACAGATACGCAGTATTTT.

The chain has TRBV19 and TRBJ2-4, with 7 nucleotides matching TRBD1. Germline CDR1 is LNHDA and CDR2 is SQIVND (reference sequence). The V and J ends lost 4 bases and 0 bases, in that order; junction bases with no gene match: 9. The CDR3 contains 17 residues. CDR3 DNA: TGTGCCAGTAGTAAGGGGACAGCTATTCTAGCCAAAAACATTCAGTACTTC. It encodes CASSKGTAILAKNIQYF.

The chain employs TRBV30 and TRBJ1-5; tentatively, D is TRBD1 (5 bases). V lost 2 bases and J 9 bases, leaving 17 bases between the germline ends. The germline gives CDR1 GTSNPN, CDR2 SVGIG (reference sequence). The CDR3 has 14 residues. CDR3 nucleotides: TGTGCCTGGAGTAAGTTGGACACCCCGGGGCCCCAGCATTTT. It translates to CAWSKLDTPGPQHF.